The rows below give T cell receptor beta chains drawn from one sample of a study of T-cell memory formation after mild COVID-19. From the 5' RACE reads, TCRdb called clonotypes with MiXCR, one entry per CDR3 protein. The table lists over 450,000 distinct CDR3 sequences, around 20% of them singletons. The sequenced sample was PBMCs or a T cell subset sorted from them (not recorded which). These receptors were obtained from an adult woman who had mild COVID-19 (a few samples of this study predate the infection). Cell type and time point are not known. Each CDR3 is given with its conserved first and last residue. D genes are given only for firm matches. Size values are once, few and many counts, or a class for expanded clones, and some rows have none.

V	D	J	size	CDR3	DNA
TRBV29-1	-	TRBJ2-1	few	CSVIHGGPGNEQFF	TGCAGCGTTATACACGGAGGGCCAGGCAATGAGCAGTTCTTC
TRBV12-3/TRBV12-4	-	TRBJ2-7	once	CASSLTQDTHSYEQYF	TGTGCCAGCAGTTTAACCCAGGACACTCACTCCTACGAGCAGTACTTC
TRBV13	TRBD2	TRBJ2-7	-	CASRRTSEYYEQYF	TGTGCCAGCAGACGGACTAGCGAGTACTACGAGCAGTACTTC
TRBV5-1	TRBD2	TRBJ2-3	-	CASSLSGGRTTDTQYF	TGCGCCAGCAGTCTCTCGGGGGGGCGAACCACAGATACGCAGTATTTT
TRBV7-2	TRBD2	TRBJ2-1	few	CASSLVSGPYNEQFF	TGTGCCAGCAGCTTAGTTAGCGGGCCATACAATGAGCAGTTCTTC
TRBV7-9	-	TRBJ2-1	-	CASSQGGGHEGQFF	TGTGCCAGCAGCCAAGGGGGGGGCCATGAAGGGCAGTTCTTC
TRBV3-1	-	TRBJ1-1	-	CASTPTPDSDTEAFF	TGTGCCAGCACCCCAACCCCTGACAGCGACACTGAAGCTTTCTTT
TRBV3-1	-	TRBJ2-5	few	CASSAGGAGQETQYF	TGTGCCAGCAGCGCCGGGGGAGCGGGTCAAGAGACCCAGTACTTC
TRBV29-1	-	TRBJ1-1	few	CSASGWGQGTEAFF	TGCAGCGCCTCCGGGTGGGGCCAGGGAACTGAAGCTTTCTTT
TRBV19	-	TRBJ1-1	-	CASSFRQTEAFF	TGTGCCAGTAGTTTCCGACAGACTGAAGCTTTCTTT
TRBV15	-	TRBJ2-7	many	CATSRDRSTVGLYEQYF	TGTGCCACCAGCAGAGACCGATCGACCGTGGGTCTCTACGAGCAGTACTTC
TRBV4-3	TRBD2	TRBJ2-7	-	CASSQVGGGRHEQYF	TGCGCCAGCAGCCAAGTCGGGGGGGGACGCCACGAGCAGTACTTC
TRBV7-2	TRBD1	TRBJ2-7	few	CASSLRGDRADEQYF	TGTGCCAGCAGCTTACGGGGAGACAGGGCCGACGAGCAGTACTTC
TRBV28	-	TRBJ1-2	few	CAVSDPLYGYTF	TGTGCCGTCAGTGATCCTCTCTATGGCTACACCTTC
TRBV7-9	-	TRBJ2-1	-	CASSVPGSYNEQFF	TGTGCCAGCAGCGTCCCGGGCTCCTACAATGAGCAGTTCTTC
TRBV5-6	TRBD1	TRBJ2-3	few	CASSLFVFRDRNTDTQYF	TGTGCCAGCAGCTTGTTTGTTTTCCGGGACAGAAACACAGATACGCAGTATTTT
TRBV20-1	TRBD1	TRBJ1-1	-	CSARSVTPGTGLSTEAFF	TGCAGTGCTAGATCCGTAACTCCAGGGACAGGGCTCTCCACTGAAGCTTTCTTT
TRBV4-3	-	TRBJ1-5	-	CASSQVQGNQPQHF	TGCGCCAGCAGCCAAGTTCAAGGGAATCAGCCCCAGCATTTT
TRBV3-1	-	TRBJ2-2	-	CASSQAGTGKMSGELFF	TGTGCCAGCAGCCAAGCCGGCACAGGGAAGATGTCCGGGGAGCTGTTTTTT
TRBV7-3	-	TRBJ2-7	-	CASSPSGKLDEQYF	TGTGCCAGCAGCCCCTCAGGGAAGCTTGACGAGCAGTACTTC
TRBV2	-	TRBJ1-4	-	CASSERGLEKLFF	TGTGCCAGCAGTGAACGGGGTTTGGAAAAACTGTTTTTT
TRBV7-8	TRBD1	TRBJ2-3	few	CASSLQGSSGTDTQYF	TGTGCCAGCAGCCTACAGGGGAGTAGTGGCACAGATACGCAGTATTTT
TRBV4-1	TRBD2	TRBJ2-1	-	CASSQEDSGNEQFF	TGCGCCAGCAGCCAAGAAGATAGCGGGAATGAGCAGTTCTTC
TRBV4-1	-	TRBJ2-2	-	CASSQLGAGGGELFF	TGCGCCAGCAGCCAATTAGGGGCTGGTGGCGGGGAGCTGTTTTTT
TRBV5-8	-	TRBJ2-6	-	CASSWGGYAGANVLTF	TGTGCCAGCAGCTGGGGGGGCTATGCTGGGGCCAACGTCCTGACTTTC
TRBV29-1	-	TRBJ2-1	few	CSVEEGSGAHNEQFF	TGCAGCGTTGAAGAGGGTTCGGGGGCACACAATGAGCAGTTCTTC
TRBV20-1	TRBD2	TRBJ2-3	few	CSASSLTSGRTDTQYF	TGCAGTGCTAGTAGTCTGACTAGCGGGAGAACAGATACGCAGTATTTT
TRBV29-1	-	TRBJ2-1	-	CSVRVSSYNEQFF	TGCAGCGTTAGGGTCAGCTCCTACAATGAGCAGTTCTTC
TRBV5-1	-	TRBJ2-6	few	CASSGGPSLSGANVLTF	TGCGCCAGCAGTGGGGGACCGTCACTCTCTGGGGCCAACGTCCTGACTTTC
TRBV18	-	TRBJ2-4	-	CASSPPSSKNIQYF	TGTGCCAGCTCACCACCGAGTAGCAAAAACATTCAGTACTTC
TRBV4-2	TRBD1	TRBJ2-3	few	CASSRLDRDTDTQYF	TGTGCCAGCAGCCGACTGGACAGGGACACAGATACGCAGTATTTT
TRBV5-1	-	TRBJ1-5	-	CASSLGDGYSNQPQHF	TGCGCCAGCAGCTTGGGGGACGGTTATAGCAATCAGCCCCAGCATTTT
TRBV5-1	TRBD1	TRBJ1-1	-	CASSLTGTGSEAFF	TGCGCCAGCAGCCTCACCGGGACAGGGTCTGAAGCTTTCTTT
TRBV11-2	TRBD1	TRBJ1-2	few	CASSSIQGNYGYTF	TGTGCCAGCAGCTCGATACAGGGGAACTATGGCTACACCTTC
TRBV10-3	TRBD1	TRBJ1-1	few	CAIRDREGTEAFF	TGTGCCATCAGGGACAGGGAGGGGACTGAAGCTTTCTTT
TRBV4-2	TRBD1	TRBJ2-5	-	CASSPQARDRVTQYF	TGTGCCAGCAGCCCCCAGGCCCGGGACAGGGTAACCCAGTACTTC
TRBV10-2	TRBD2	TRBJ2-1	few	CASRGLAVMDEQFF	TGCGCCAGCAGAGGACTAGCGGTTATGGATGAGCAGTTCTTC
TRBV3-1	-	TRBJ2-5	-	CASSQDSETQYF	TGTGCCAGCAGCCAAGATTCAGAGACCCAGTACTTC
TRBV7-9	TRBD1	TRBJ1-1	few	CASSKEGGLAFF	TGTGCCAGCAGTAAGGAAGGGGGCCTGGCTTTCTTT
TRBV5-5	TRBD1	TRBJ1-2	few	CASSSEQGPYGYTF	TGTGCCAGCAGTTCGGAACAGGGGCCCTATGGCTACACCTTC
TRBV9	-	TRBJ1-5	-	CASSVDGSSNQPQHF	TGTGCCAGCAGCGTAGATGGCAGTAGCAATCAGCCCCAGCATTTT
TRBV3-1	-	TRBJ2-7	few	CASSHLGVLSYEQYF	TGTGCCAGCAGCCACTTAGGGGTCCTTTCCTACGAGCAGTACTTC
TRBV12-3/TRBV12-4	-	TRBJ2-1	few	CASRATRGLAGGNEQFF	TGTGCCAGCAGAGCCACGAGGGGTCTAGCTGGGGGGAATGAGCAGTTCTTC
TRBV12-3/TRBV12-4	-	TRBJ2-1	-	CASTRSRANEQFF	TGTGCCAGCACCCGGTCGCGTGCCAATGAGCAGTTCTTC
TRBV7-8	-	TRBJ2-6	-	CATTRSSGANVLTF	TGTGCCACCACTCGGAGCTCTGGGGCCAACGTCCTGACTTTC
TRBV7-2	-	TRBJ1-2	-	CASSLGQAGYGYTF	TGTGCCAGCAGCTTAGGTCAGGCTGGGTATGGCTACACCTTC
TRBV10-3	TRBD2	TRBJ2-1	few	CAISTSGRNNEQFF	TGTGCCATCAGTACTAGCGGGAGGAACAATGAGCAGTTCTTC
TRBV6-6	-	TRBJ2-7	many	CASSWGARTASYEQYF	TGTGCCAGCAGTTGGGGGGCCCGGACTGCTTCCTACGAGCAGTACTTC
TRBV7-2	TRBD2	TRBJ2-3	-	CASSDTRGGPQYF	TGTGCCAGCAGCGACACTCGCGGGGGTCCGCAGTATTTT
TRBV7-9	-	TRBJ2-7	-	CASSRPSSYEQYF	TGTGCCAGCAGTCGACCGTCCTCCTACGAGCAGTACTTC
TRBV2	TRBD2	TRBJ2-1	-	CASTPGLASDPTNTEQFF	TGTGCCAGCACCCCGGGACTAGCGTCGGACCCCACGAACACGGAGCAGTTCTTC
TRBV4-2	-	TRBJ2-1	many	CASSLAQGGDEQFF	TGTGCCAGCAGTCTCGCCCAGGGGGGCGATGAGCAGTTCTTC
TRBV12-3/TRBV12-4	-	TRBJ2-7	-	CASKGAESSYEQYF	TGTGCCAGCAAGGGAGCGGAGAGCTCCTACGAGCAGTACTTC
TRBV6-2/TRBV6-3	-	TRBJ2-7	few	CASSYESDYEQYF	TGTGCCAGCAGTTACGAGTCAGACTACGAGCAGTACTTC